This is a list of T cell receptor beta chains from one sample in a study of cytomegalovirus exposure and HLA in healthy donors. The repertoire was sequenced with immunoSEQ multiplex PCR; TCRdb's copy has only in-frame clones and lacks some. The sample holds 120,000 or so clones, under 85% seen once. Specimen: PBMCs. All receptors derive from a woman in her forties or fifties in good health and CMV-seropositive. Both conserved end residues are part of each CDR3. A D gene is named only where the DNA matches it firmly. Size tells how often a clone was seen (once, few, many) or the class of an expanded clone, and some rows leave it out.

cdr3_nt: TGTGCCAGCAGCTTAGAAGACAGGGTCCGCGGCTACACCTTC; cdr3_aa: CASSLEDRVRGYTF; clone_size: NA; d_call: TRBD1; j_call: TRBJ1-2; v_call: TRBV7-4
cdr3_nt: TGTGCCAGTAGTATAGCGGCCGCGGGGGAGACCCAGTACTTC; cdr3_aa: CASSIAAAGETQYF; clone_size: NA; d_call: NA; j_call: TRBJ2-5; v_call: TRBV19
cdr3_nt: TGTGCCAGCAGCCCCCGGATAGTAGCGGGGAGCTCCTACAATGAGCAGTTCTTC; cdr3_aa: CASSPRIVAGSSYNEQFF; clone_size: once; d_call: TRBD2; j_call: TRBJ2-1; v_call: TRBV4-2
cdr3_nt: TGTGCCAGAAGCATTAGGACAGGGCGAGGCTCACCCCTCCACTTT; cdr3_aa: CARSIRTGRGSPLHF; clone_size: NA; d_call: TRBD1; j_call: TRBJ1-6; v_call: TRBV5-3
cdr3_nt: TGTGCCACCAGCAGGACAGGGGGCTACTATGGCTACACCTTC; cdr3_aa: CATSRTGGYYGYTF; clone_size: NA; d_call: TRBD1; j_call: TRBJ1-2; v_call: TRBV15
cdr3_nt: TGTGCCAGCAGCTTTGACGGGAAGGGAGCTTTCTTT; cdr3_aa: CASSFDGKGAFF; clone_size: NA; d_call: NA; j_call: TRBJ1-1; v_call: TRBV11-3
cdr3_nt: TGTGCCAGCAGCTTAGGGGGGGCTAACTATGGCTACACCTTC; cdr3_aa: CASSLGGANYGYTF; clone_size: NA; d_call: NA; j_call: TRBJ1-2; v_call: TRBV7-9
cdr3_nt: TGTGCCAGTAGTATAGGCAGCAGGTACAATGAGCAGTTCTTC; cdr3_aa: CASSIGSRYNEQFF; clone_size: NA; d_call: NA; j_call: TRBJ2-1; v_call: TRBV19
cdr3_nt: TGTGCCAGCTCCCCCAGGACTGACTCTGGAAACACCATATATTTT; cdr3_aa: CASSPRTDSGNTIYF; clone_size: NA; d_call: NA; j_call: TRBJ1-3; v_call: TRBV18
cdr3_nt: TGTGCCAGCAACGTCGACGGGCGGGGCCGGCAGTACTTC; cdr3_aa: CASNVDGRGRQYF; clone_size: once; d_call: NA; j_call: TRBJ2-7; v_call: TRBV5-4
cdr3_nt: TGCGCCAGCAGACTAGCGAGTAGCACAGATACGCAGTATTTT; cdr3_aa: CASRLASSTDTQYF; clone_size: few; d_call: TRBD2; j_call: TRBJ2-3; v_call: TRBV5-1
cdr3_nt: TGTGCCAGCTCACCCCCTCCCGACAGGGGGCACCGAGCTTTCTTT; cdr3_aa: CASSPPPDRGHRAFF; clone_size: NA; d_call: TRBD1; j_call: TRBJ1-1; v_call: TRBV18
cdr3_nt: TGCGCCAGCAGCTTAAGGCCTAGCACCAATGAGCAGTTCTTC; cdr3_aa: CASSLRPSTNEQFF; clone_size: NA; d_call: NA; j_call: TRBJ2-1; v_call: TRBV5-1
cdr3_nt: TGTGCCAGCAGTTACTCCGGGCTAGCGGAGGTCGAGCAGTACTTC; cdr3_aa: CASSYSGLAEVEQYF; clone_size: NA; d_call: TRBD2; j_call: TRBJ2-7; v_call: TRBV6-5
cdr3_nt: TGTGCCAGCAGCATACTAGCGGGAGGAGGAGATACGCAGTATTTT; cdr3_aa: CASSILAGGGDTQYF; clone_size: NA; d_call: TRBD2; j_call: TRBJ2-3; v_call: TRBV9
cdr3_nt: TGTGCCAGCAGTTCCACAGGAGCGCCTAACACCGGGGAGCTGTTTTTT; cdr3_aa: CASSSTGAPNTGELFF; clone_size: NA; d_call: NA; j_call: TRBJ2-2; v_call: TRBV6-5
cdr3_nt: TGTGCCAGCAGCCTAAGACAGGGGGGCTACGAGCAGTACTTC; cdr3_aa: CASSLRQGGYEQYF; clone_size: NA; d_call: TRBD1; j_call: TRBJ2-7; v_call: TRBV7-9
cdr3_nt: TGTGCCAGCAGCTTAGACGTAGCGGCCCGCTCCTACAATGAGCAGTTCTTC; cdr3_aa: CASSLDVAARSYNEQFF; clone_size: NA; d_call: NA; j_call: TRBJ2-1; v_call: TRBV7-2